Each of the 24 T cell receptor beta chains below was sequenced from the same sample in a study of blood T cell repertoires in COVID-19 (TCRdb year 2020). Preparation of the library involved the immunoSEQ multiplex PCR assay. TCRdb mirrors the immuneACCESS table, restricted to in-frame sequences. Some clones are absent from its copies; in checked studies, under half trace to an unresolved V gene, and the reason for the others is unknown. For this sample the table gives some 110,000 clones, of which approximately 78% were detected only once. Of the sample, roughly 8.2% is held by the ten largest clones. Sequencing was performed on peripheral blood. The receptors come from a man aged 70-80 years with acute or convalescent COVID-19.

CDR3 bases: TGTGCCAGCTCACCACCAGATAGTACCGTTAAAGAGCAGTACTTC. It translates to CASSPPDSTVKEQYF. The chain carries TRBV18 and TRBJ2-7; D unclear. CDR3 size: 15 residues. Trimming shortened V by 0 bases and J by 7 bases, and 16 bases separated the two germline ends. Germline V gives CDR1 KGHSH, CDR2 LQKENI.

The rearrangement links TRBV6-1 to TRBJ2-7; 12 positions match TRBD2. CDR1 and CDR2 from the germline V gene are MNHNS and SASEGT. The CDR3 runs to 15 residues. The V gene end was trimmed by 2 bases and the J gene end by 5 bases; junction bases not matched to a gene: 4. The CDR3 sequence: CASSETSGRFNEQYF. DNA for the CDR3: TGTGCCAGCAGTGAAACTAGCGGGAGGTTTAACGAGCAGTACTTC.

The CDR3 sequence is CASKDGGGAETQYF. In DNA form, the CDR3 reads TGTGCCAGCAAAGACGGGGGAGGGGCAGAGACCCAGTACTTC. The chain combines TRBV27 with TRBJ2-5; 7 bases match TRBD2. The CDR3 spans 14 residues. Germline CDR1 reads MNHEY; CDR2 reads SMNVEV (reference sequence). Unmatched junction bases numbered 9, after V lost 7 bases and J lost 4 bases.

The J gene is TRBJ1-4, the V gene TRBV7-2; D might be TRBD1 (6 bases). Germline loops: CDR1 SGHTA, CDR2 FQGNSA. V lost 3 bases to trimming and J lost 5 bases, with 13 bases between them. The CDR3 spans 15 residues. CDR3 sequence: CASSLRQVLNEKLFF. DNA for the CDR3: TGTGCCAGCAGCTTGAGACAGGTGTTAAATGAAAAACTGTTTTTT.

The J gene is TRBJ1-4, the V gene TRBV28; no clear D. This CDR3 region has 15 residues. The V and J ends lost 10 bases and 7 bases respectively, with 22 bases between them. CDR1 and CDR2 from the germline V gene are MDHEN and SYDVKM. CDR3 protein: CATRWLVEGGEKLFF. The CDR3 DNA sequence: TGTGCCACCAGATGGTTGGTCGAGGGCGGTGAAAAACTGTTTTTT.

This clone was seen a few times. This chain connects TRBV5-6 to TRBJ2-6; 9 bases agree with TRBD1. The CDR3 extends over 18 amino acids. Germline CDR1 is SGHDT and CDR2 is YYEEEE. V shed 1 base, J shed 2 bases, and the junction held 7 bases outside the gene matches. In nucleotides, the CDR3 is TGTGCCAGCAGCTTGCCGGGACAGGGTAAAGCTGGGGCCAACGTCCTGACTTTC. Translated, it gives CASSLPGQGKAGANVLTF.

The J gene is TRBJ2-6, the V gene TRBV10-3; D possibly corresponds to TRBD2 (5 bases). CDR3 length: 13 amino acids. Germline CDR1 reads ENHRY; CDR2 reads SYGVKD. Trimming pared 10 bases from V and 1 base from J, leaving 8 bases between. CDR3 nucleotide sequence: TGTGCCACTCGGGGTTCTGGGGCCAACGTCCTGACTTTC. Translated: CATRGSGANVLTF.

The chain couples TRBV5-4 to TRBJ2-7; D gene uncertain. Trimming left V 1 base short and J 7 bases short, with 9 bases between. The CDR3 extends over 12 amino acids. Per the germline V gene, CDR1 is SGHNT and CDR2 is YYREEE (reference sequence). Here the CDR3 DNA reads TGTGCCAGCAGCTTGCTCCAACGGGAGCAGTACTTC. This encodes CASSLLQREQYF.

The chain carries TRBV12-3 or TRBV12-4 and TRBJ1-1; weak D call: TRBD1 (5 bases). Deletions cut 6 bases from V and 5 bases from J, with 13 bases between. This CDR3 has 13 residues. The CDR3 loop reads CASRKWGGTEAFF. The DNA for the CDR3 is TGTGCCAGCAGAAAGTGGGGGGGGACTGAAGCTTTCTTT.

This chain connects TRBV7-9 to TRBJ2-3, with a tentative D call TRBD1 (5 bases). CDR1 and CDR2 from the germline V gene are SEHNR and FQNEAQ (reference sequence). The CDR3 consists of 14 residues. The V and J ends lost 7 bases and 0 bases respectively, with 11 bases between them. This chain's CDR3 is CASTRQSSTDTQYF. The CDR3, as DNA: TGTGCCAGCACCAGACAGAGTAGCACAGATACGCAGTATTTT.

This chain uses TRBV9 with TRBJ2-2; a weak D match, TRBD2 (6 bases). The CDR3 has 16 amino acids. The germline V gene encodes CDR1 SGDLS and CDR2 YYNGEE. V was pared by 7 bases and J by 6 bases, with 22 bases between. The CDR3 region is CASSPRPGLKAGELFF. DNA of the CDR3: TGTGCCAGCTCCCCCCGACCGGGACTCAAGGCCGGGGAGCTGTTTTTT.

This clone was recorded once. V is TRBV28 and J is TRBJ1-4; 7 nucleotides align to TRBD1. Germline values: CDR1 MDHEN, CDR2 SYDVKM. The CDR3 is 19 residues long. V was pared by 3 bases and J by 0 bases, with 13 bases of the junction left unmatched. In DNA, the CDR3 is TGTGCCAGCAGTTTGGCCCCGACAGGGCCGATGACAACTAATGAAAAACTGTTTTTT. Protein: CASSLAPTGPMTTNEKLFF.

The rearrangement links TRBV19 to TRBJ1-5; the D is unclear. CDR1 and CDR2 from the germline V gene are LNHDA and SQIVND (reference sequence). The V and J ends lost 4 bases and 7 bases respectively, with 11 bases between them. There are 13 residues in the CDR3. The CDR3 region is CASSKGGEQPQHF. CDR3 coding DNA: TGTGCCAGTAGTAAGGGAGGAGAACAGCCCCAGCATTTT. Full variable domain (rest looked up from reference TRBV19 and TRBJ1-5): DGGITQSPKYLFRKEGQNVTLSCEQNLNHDAMYWYRQDPGQGLRLIYYSQIVNDFQKGDIAEGYSVSREKKESFPLTVTSAQKNPTAFYLCASSKGGEQPQHFGDGTRLSIL.

The V call is TRBV19, the J call TRBJ1-3, with D perhaps matching TRBD1 (6 bases). The germline CDR1 and CDR2 sequences are LNHDA and SQIVND (reference sequence). The CDR3 spans 14 residues. The V and J ends lost 5 bases and 2 bases respectively, with 10 bases between them. The CDR3 DNA sequence: TGTGCCAGTAGTCCTCAGGGGACTGGAAACACCATATATTTT. Amino acids: CASSPQGTGNTIYF.

V is TRBV30 and J is TRBJ2-7, with a tentative D call TRBD2 (6 bases). Trimming took off 2 bases at V and 7 bases at J, with 15 bases between the two ends. CDR1 is GTSNPN, CDR2 SVGIG, per germline (reference sequence). CDR3 length equals 13 residues. The DNA of the CDR3 is TGTGCCTGGAGTTTCCCGTCAGGGAGGGAGCAGTACTTC. Translating it yields CAWSFPSGREQYF.

The chain joins TRBV30 to TRBJ2-1; 9 bases line up with TRBD1. This CDR3 spans 13 amino acids. Looked up from germline, CDR1 is GTSNPN and CDR2 is SVGIG (reference sequence). J gave up 15 bases and V 0 bases, and 9 bases lay outside the gene matches. CDR3 DNA sequence: TGTGCCTGGAGTGTCCCTATGGGACAGGGACCGTTCTTC. Protein: CAWSVPMGQGPFF.

The genes are TRBV3-1 (or the pseudogene TRBV3-2) and TRBJ2-1; D unclear. CDR1 is LGHDT, CDR2 YNNKEL, per germline (reference sequence). The ends were cut back, 4 bases at V and 3 bases at J, with 10 bases in the middle. The CDR3 runs to 14 residues. DNA for the CDR3: TGTGCCAGCAGCCGGGCAGGCGTCTACAATGAGCAGTTCTTC. Its translation is CASSRAGVYNEQFF.

V and J are TRBV6-5 and TRBJ1-3; weak D call: TRBD1 (6 bases). V lost 5 bases, J lost 0 bases, and 8 bases lay in between. The CDR3 sequence is 14 residues long. Germline assignment: CDR1 MNHEY and CDR2 SVGAGI. The CDR3 DNA reads as TGTGCCAGCAGTCGAGGGGGCTCTGGAAACACCATATATTTT. Amino acids: CASSRGGSGNTIYF.

The V call is TRBV12-5, the J call TRBJ2-5; 7 bases are shared with TRBD1. V was clipped by 1 base and J by 9 bases; unmatched bases: 5. This CDR3 is 13 amino acids long. Germline lookup yields CDR1 LGHNT and CDR2 FRNRAP. CDR3 amino acids: CASGLGEGGPQYF. Here the CDR3 DNA reads TGTGCTAGTGGTTTGGGGGAAGGGGGCCCCCAGTACTTC. The whole variable domain, remainder taken from reference TRBV12-5 and TRBJ2-5, is DARVTQTPRHKVTEMGQEVTMRCQPILGHNTVFWYRQTMMQGLELLAYFRNRAPLDDSGMPKDRFSAEMPDATLATLKIQPSEPRDSAVYFCASGLGEGGPQYFGPGTRLLVL.

This clone appeared a few times. The V and J genes are TRBV24-1 and TRBJ2-7; the D gene is possibly TRBD2 (5 bases). Trimming took 3 bases from V and 3 from J, leaving 14 bases between them. Germline V gene data show CDR1 as KGHDR and CDR2 as SFDVKD. CDR3 length: 15 amino acids. The CDR3 spells CATSDPTTTNYEQYF. CDR3 in DNA: TGTGCCACCAGTGATCCTACCACGACTAACTACGAGCAGTACTTC.

V and J are TRBV28 and TRBJ2-7; possible D gene TRBD1, 5 bases. CDR1 MDHEN and CDR2 SYDVKM come from the germline V gene. Trimming removed 3 bases from V and 2 bases from J, with 11 bases in between. CDR3 length: 14 amino acids. CDR3 sequence reads: CASSFTGSPYEQYF. CDR3 sequence (DNA): TGTGCCAGCAGTTTCACAGGCTCGCCCTACGAGCAGTACTTC.

V usage is TRBV10-3 and J usage is TRBJ1-1; D unclear. CDR1 and CDR2 (germline): ENHRY, SYGVKD. This CDR3 has 15 amino acids. The ends were cut back, 2 bases at V and 1 base at J, with 11 bases in the middle. CDR3 DNA sequence: TGTGCCATCAGTGAGACCCAAGCACGGAACACTGAAGCTTTCTTT. It specifies CAISETQARNTEAFF.

The CDR3 spells CASSEVGTGDGYTF. DNA for the CDR3: TGTGCCAGCAGTGAAGTTGGGACAGGGGATGGCTACACCTTC. The chain joins TRBV6-1 to TRBJ1-2, with 10 bases aligning to TRBD1. Germline V gene sequence: CDR1 MNHNS, CDR2 SASEGT. This CDR3 is built from 14 residues. V was clipped by 1 base and J by 6 bases; unmatched bases: 2.

The chain uses TRBV29-1 and TRBJ1-2; 10 positions agree with TRBD1. The CDR3 runs to 14 residues. Per germline, CDR1 SQVTM and CDR2 ANQGSEA. Trimming cost V 0 bases and J 6 bases; bases outside gene matches: 4. CDR3 sequence: CSVEEDRGYDGYTF. CDR3 DNA: TGCAGCGTTGAAGAGGACAGGGGGTACGATGGCTACACCTTC.